A single sample gave rise to the 29 T cell receptor beta chains below, sequenced in a study of T cell repertoires in cytomegalovirus infection. Their target antigens are unknown. Via MiXCR, TCRdb re-called the reads, giving one row per CDR3 protein. The profile shows about 740,000 distinct CDR3 sequences, around 35% of them singletons. The specimen comprised cultured PBMCs, sampled from culture after CMV antigen stimulation. These receptors were taken from a human donor in good health (CMV status not recorded). Some clones in this sample may be carry-over from other donors' samples.

This clonotype has just a few counts. The V and J genes are TRBV20-1 and TRBJ2-3, with 12 bases identical to TRBD1. V gave up 4 bases and J gave up 5 bases; unmatched junction bases: 13. CDR3 size: 17 residues. Germline V gene data show CDR1 as DFQATT and CDR2 as SNEGSKA (reference sequence). The CDR3 DNA follows: TGCAGTGCTACGGGACAGGGGGCCAAAATAGCTCAAGATACGCAGTATTTT. Its translation: CSATGQGAKIAQDTQYF.

This clonotype was seen only once. The chain combines TRBV12-3 or TRBV12-4 with TRBJ2-7; TRBD2 might be the D (6 bases). The CDR3 is made up of 13 amino acids. CDR3 nucleotide sequence: TGTGGTGACCGTTGGGACTCTCTATACGAGCAGTACTTC. It is translated as CGDRWDSLYEQYF.

In regard to this clonotype: The CDR3 ends on some other residue instead of the conserved phenylalanine or tryptophan, so this is likely a read error. V and J are TRBV5-1 and TRBJ2-7, with D unclear. The CDR3 sequence is 11 residues long. The V end lost 4 bases, the J end lost 3 bases, and 5 bases lay between the germline ends. CDR1 is SGHRS, CDR2 YFSETQ, per germline. This CDR3 is CASSLGYEQYS. For the CDR3, the DNA is TGCGCCAGCAGCCTGGGCTACGAGCAGTACTCC.

In this sample, this clonotype turned up a few times. This chain links TRBV12-3 or TRBV12-4 with TRBJ2-7; 8 positions match TRBD1. The CDR3 has 16 residues. V trimming: 6 bases; J trimming: 2 bases; junction bases outside the gene matches: 12. CDR3 protein: CASSLGGQARTYEQYF. The CDR3 DNA reads as TGTGCCAGCAGCTTGGGGGGACAGGCGCGTACCTACGAGCAGTACTTC.

This clonotype was recorded many times. The chain combines TRBV7-2 with TRBJ2-7; possibly TRBD1 for D (6 bases). Germline V gene lookup returns CDR1 SGHTA and CDR2 FQGNSA. Trimming took off 2 bases at V and 4 bases at J, with 15 bases between the two ends. The CDR3 extends over 15 amino acids. For the CDR3, the DNA is TGTGCCAGCAGCTTATGGGTACAGGGCCGTTACGAGCAGTACTTC. Translated: CASSLWVQGRYEQYF.

This clonotype turned up a few times. The chain uses TRBV18 and TRBJ1-5, with 10 bases lining up with TRBD1. Trimming cost V 3 bases and J 7 bases; bases outside gene matches: 6. CDR1 and CDR2 from the germline V gene are KGHSH and LQKENI. CDR3 length: 15 amino acids. CDR3 coding DNA: TGTGCCAGCTCACCCGGGACAGGGGTTGAGCAGCCCCAGCATTTT. Amino acids: CASSPGTGVEQPQHF.

This clonotype has ten or more counts. V is TRBV7-2 and J is TRBJ2-4, with TRBD2 matching over 7 bases. This CDR3 spans 13 amino acids. Trimming at V came to 5 bases and at J to 9 bases, leaving 7 bases not matched to a gene. CDR1 and CDR2 from the germline V gene are SGHTA and FQGNSA. CDR3 DNA: TGTGCCAGCAGCCCTTCTCAGCGGGGCATTCAGTACTTC. Translating it yields CASSPSQRGIQYF.

This clonotype was found a few times. The genes are TRBV12-5 and TRBJ2-7; 10 bases fit TRBD1. The trim removed 0 bases at V and 2 bases at J, leaving 4 bases unmatched. This CDR3 has 16 amino acids. CDR1 is LGHNT, CDR2 FRNRAP, per germline. CDR3 coding DNA: TGTGCTAGTGGTTTGGTAGTGGGACAGGGGACCTACGAGCAGTACTTC. Protein product: CASGLVVGQGTYEQYF.

The chain employs TRBV7-9 and TRBJ2-7; TRBD1 matches at 10 bases. Germline loops: CDR1 SEHNR, CDR2 FQNEAQ (reference sequence). The CDR3 runs to 13 residues. The V and J ends lost 5 bases and 7 bases, in that order; junction bases with no gene match: 5. The CDR3 DNA sequence: TGTGCCAGCAGCCGACAGGGGGCTTGGGAGCAGTACTTC. It is translated as CASSRQGAWEQYF.

This clonotype was recorded a few times. V gene TRBV4-1 combines with J gene TRBJ1-5, with D unclear. The germline gives CDR1 MGHRA, CDR2 YSYEKL. This CDR3 spans 13 amino acids. The V gene lost 4 bases and the J gene lost 5 bases, with 9 bases spanning the gap. CDR3 sequence: CASSPVWDQPQHF. The CDR3 DNA reads TGCGCCAGCAGCCCGGTGTGGGATCAGCCCCAGCATTTT.

This clonotype has a handful of counts. This chain connects TRBV4-2 to TRBJ2-1; TRBD2 aligns across 9 bases. CDR3 length: 15 residues. The J segment lost 9 bases and the V segment lost 1 base, leaving 7 bases of the junction unmatched. The V gene's germline CDR1 is LGHNA and CDR2 YNFKEQ. CDR3 in DNA: TGTGCCAGCAGCCAAGTATTAGCGGGGGAGCCTGAGCAGTTCTTC. As protein: CASSQVLAGEPEQFF.

Comments on this clonotype: The CDR3 ends on some other residue instead of the conserved phenylalanine or tryptophan, so this is likely a read error. The chain carries TRBV7-2 and TRBJ1-5, with D possibly TRBD1 on 6 matching bases. With 2 bases removed from V and 5 bases from J, the gap between germline ends came to 10 bases. The CDR3 is 14 amino acids. The V gene's germline CDR1 is SGHTA and CDR2 FQGNSA. The chain's CDR3 is CASSLKGGDQPQHS. Here the CDR3 DNA reads TGTGCCAGCAGCTTAAAGGGGGGGGATCAGCCCCAGCATTCG.

This clonotype was recorded many times. J is TRBJ1-2 and V is TRBV4-2, with TRBD1 matching over 9 bases. V gave up 4 bases and J gave up 4 bases; unmatched junction bases: 7. The CDR3 loop spans 15 amino acids. Germline V gene data show CDR1 as LGHNA and CDR2 as YNFKEQ. CDR3 sequence: CASSPPGTGTYGYTF. The CDR3 bases are TGTGCCAGCAGCCCTCCCGGGACAGGGACCTATGGCTACACCTTC.

This clonotype was recorded many times. The V call is TRBV7-2, the J call TRBJ2-1; 12 nucleotides match TRBD2. CDR1 is SGHTA and CDR2 is FQGNSA in the germline V gene. This CDR3 has 19 amino acids. V was pared by 5 bases and J by 4 bases, with 15 bases of the junction left unmatched. Here the CDR3 reads CASSAGRTSGTRIYNEQFF. The DNA of the CDR3 is TGTGCCAGCAGCGCGGGACGGACTAGCGGGACCCGAATTTACAATGAGCAGTTCTTC.

The CDR3 region has the DNA TGTGCCAGCAGCTCCGGGACTAGCGGAAACACCGGGGAGCTGTTTTTT. This gives the protein CASSSGTSGNTGELFF. The V gene is TRBV5-4, the J gene TRBJ2-2, with 11 bases fitting TRBD2. The CDR3 is 16 residues long. J lost 2 bases, V lost 3 bases, and 3 bases had no gene match. CDR1 and CDR2 (germline): SGHNT, YYREEE (reference sequence). The whole variable domain, filled in from reference TRBV5-4 and TRBJ2-2, reads ETGVTQSPTHLIKTRGQQVTLRCSSQSGHNTVSWYQQALGQGPQFIFQYYREEENGRGNFPPRFSGLQFPNYSSELNVNALELDDSALYLCASSSGTSGNTGELFFGEGSRLTVL.

This chain uses TRBV5-1 with TRBJ2-3; D is perhaps TRBD2 (5 bases). The length of the CDR3 is 17 residues. V was shortened by 0 bases and J by 0 bases, with 14 bases between the two germline ends. Looked up from germline, CDR1 is SGHRS and CDR2 is YFSETQ. The CDR3 loop is CASSLGELEPSTDTQYF. The CDR3 DNA is TGCGCCAGCAGCTTGGGGGAACTAGAGCCCAGCACAGATACGCAGTATTTT.

This clonotype has a handful of counts. The chain combines TRBV28 with TRBJ2-7; either TRBD1 or TRBD2 may supply D (7 bases each). Germline assignment: CDR1 MDHEN and CDR2 SYDVKM. This CDR3 is built from 18 residues. Deletions cut 2 bases from V and 5 bases from J, with 25 bases between. The CDR3 region is CASSLPFPLRSGGDEQYF. The CDR3 DNA reads as TGTGCCAGCAGTTTACCATTCCCCTTACGGTCAGGGGGGGACGAGCAGTACTTC.

Only a few counts were recorded for this clonotype. The chain couples TRBV2 to TRBJ1-1; D not resolved. The CDR3 covers 13 residues. Trimming stripped 7 bases from V and 0 bases from J, with 9 bases between. Germline V gene lookup returns CDR1 SNHLY and CDR2 FYNNEI. The CDR3 loop reads CASTGPLNTEAFF. CDR3 nucleotide sequence: TGTGCCAGCACCGGGCCCCTGAACACTGAAGCTTTCTTT.

This clonotype was counted a few times. This chain links TRBV20-1 with TRBJ1-5; a weak D match, TRBD1 (5 bases). The CDR3 has 13 amino acids. V lost 5 bases, J lost 5 bases, and 13 bases lay in between. CDR1 is DFQATT and CDR2 is SNEGSKA in the germline V gene (reference sequence). The CDR3 nucleotides read TGCAGTGCTGCCCAGGGTAACTATCAGCCCCAGCATTTT. Amino acids: CSAAQGNYQPQHF.

This clonotype has only a few counts. In DNA, the CDR3 is TGCGCCAGCAGCTACGCTGACAGAGAGAACACTGAAGCTTTCTTT. Its protein is CASSYADRENTEAFF. V gene TRBV5-1 combines with J gene TRBJ1-1; the D gene is possibly TRBD1 (5 bases). This CDR3 region has 15 residues. CDR1 SGHRS and CDR2 YFSETQ come from the germline V gene. V gave up 3 bases and J gave up 1 base, with 13 bases separating them.

This clonotype was counted only a few times. The rearrangement uses TRBV2 and TRBJ2-3, with 9 bases aligning to TRBD1. J was trimmed by 3 bases and V by 7 bases; bases with no gene match: 5. This CDR3 contains 14 residues. Germline values: CDR1 SNHLY, CDR2 FYNNEI. The CDR3 is CASKKTGGTDTQYF. DNA for the CDR3: TGTGCCAGCAAAAAGACAGGGGGTACAGATACGCAGTATTTT.

The chain joins TRBV2 to TRBJ2-3; no reliable D call. This CDR3 is built from 16 residues. The V end was cut by 6 bases, the J end by 2 bases, with 18 bases between. Germline V lookup: CDR1 SNHLY, CDR2 FYNNEI. CDR3 in amino acids: CASSPGLYPNTDTQYF. CDR3 DNA: TGTGCCAGCAGCCCCGGGCTGTACCCTAACACAGATACGCAGTATTTT.

This chain joins TRBV19 and TRBJ2-3; 9 positions agree with TRBD1. CDR3 length: 15 amino acids. The V segment lost 1 base and the J segment 5 bases; nucleotides outside the gene matches: 4. Per germline, CDR1 LNHDA and CDR2 SQIVND (reference sequence). The CDR3 DNA reads as TGTGCCAGTAGTATAGTGACAGGGGGACGAGATACGCAGTATTTT. Translated: CASSIVTGGRDTQYF.

This clonotype occurred once. The rearrangement links TRBV5-6 to TRBJ2-1, with 7 bases identical to TRBD1. The CDR3 runs 16 residues. Germline values: CDR1 SGHDT, CDR2 YYEEEE. Unmatched junction bases numbered 10, after V lost 4 bases and J lost 3 bases. The CDR3 loop is CASSRVRDSNYNEQFF. The CDR3, as DNA: TGTGCCAGCAGCCGCGTGAGGGACAGCAACTACAATGAGCAGTTCTTC.

This sequence joins TRBV18 and TRBJ1-5; no reliable D call. The V end lost 3 bases, the J end lost 2 bases, and 5 bases lay between the germline ends. This CDR3 comprises 13 residues. Germline-derived CDR1 and CDR2 are KGHSH and LQKENI. The CDR3 nucleotides are TGTGCCAGCTCACCGATGGGCAATCAGCCCCAGCATTTT. This gives the protein CASSPMGNQPQHF.

This clonotype came up once. V is TRBV2 and J is TRBJ2-5; 10 bases agree with TRBD2. J gave up 5 bases and V 7 bases, and 4 bases lay outside the gene matches. There are 13 residues in the CDR3. Germline values: CDR1 SNHLY, CDR2 FYNNEI. The CDR3 loop is CASTTSGVETQYF. CDR3 bases: TGTGCCAGCACAACTAGCGGGGTTGAGACCCAGTACTTC.

This clonotype was counted a few times. V usage is TRBV20-1 and J usage is TRBJ2-4, with unresolved D. CDR3 size: 14 residues. Trimming took off 1 base at V and 0 bases at J, with 7 bases between the two ends. Germline V gene lookup returns CDR1 DFQATT and CDR2 SNEGSKA (reference sequence). The CDR3 here is CSARVDLAKNIQYF. CDR3 bases: TGCAGTGCTAGAGTTGACCTAGCCAAAAACATTCAGTACTTC.

This sequence joins TRBV7-2 and TRBJ2-7, with D possibly being TRBD2 (6 bases). The CDR3 covers 13 residues. V lost 4 bases, J lost 2 bases, and 9 bases lay in between. CDR1 and CDR2 (germline): SGHTA, FQGNSA. In DNA, the CDR3 is TGTGCCAGCAGCTCCGTAGCGGCCTACGAGCAGTACTTC. Amino acids: CASSSVAAYEQYF.

This clonotype was seen at least ten times. This CDR3 reads CASSHSGGAPDTQYF. The CDR3, as DNA: TGTGCCAGCAGCCATAGCGGGGGGGCTCCAGATACGCAGTATTTT. J is TRBJ2-3 and V is TRBV7-9; 11 bases are a match to TRBD2. The germline CDR1 and CDR2 sequences are SEHNR and FQNEAQ (reference sequence). The junction had 5 bases not matched to a gene; V was cut back by 5 bases and J by 4 bases. This CDR3 has 15 amino acids.